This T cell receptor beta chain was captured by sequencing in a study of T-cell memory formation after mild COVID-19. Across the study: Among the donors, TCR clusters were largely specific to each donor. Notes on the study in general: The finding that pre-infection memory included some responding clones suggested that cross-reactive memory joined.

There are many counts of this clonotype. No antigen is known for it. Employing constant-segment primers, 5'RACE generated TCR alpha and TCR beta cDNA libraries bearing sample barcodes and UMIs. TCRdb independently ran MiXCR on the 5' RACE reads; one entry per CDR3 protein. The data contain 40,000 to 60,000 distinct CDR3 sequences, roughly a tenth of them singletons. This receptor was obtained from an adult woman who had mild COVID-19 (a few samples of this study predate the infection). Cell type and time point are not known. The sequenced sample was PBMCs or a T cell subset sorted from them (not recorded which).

This CDR3 is CASSSTGLTEAFF. The CDR3 nucleotides read TGCGCCAGCAGCTCGACAGGGCTTACTGAAGCTTTCTTT. The rearrangement links TRBV5-1 to TRBJ1-1; 7 bases map to TRBD1. Losses at the gene ends were 3 bases for V and 5 bases for J; bases not matched to a gene: 4. This CDR3 region has 13 residues. The germline gives CDR1 SGHRS, CDR2 YFSETQ. Full variable domain (missing parts from reference TRBV5-1 and TRBJ1-1): KAGVTQTPRYLIKTRGQQVTLSCSPISGHRSVSWYQQTPGQGLQFLFEYFSETQRNKGNFPGRFSGRQFSNSRSEMNVSTLELGDSALYLCASSSTGLTEAFFGQGTRLTVV.